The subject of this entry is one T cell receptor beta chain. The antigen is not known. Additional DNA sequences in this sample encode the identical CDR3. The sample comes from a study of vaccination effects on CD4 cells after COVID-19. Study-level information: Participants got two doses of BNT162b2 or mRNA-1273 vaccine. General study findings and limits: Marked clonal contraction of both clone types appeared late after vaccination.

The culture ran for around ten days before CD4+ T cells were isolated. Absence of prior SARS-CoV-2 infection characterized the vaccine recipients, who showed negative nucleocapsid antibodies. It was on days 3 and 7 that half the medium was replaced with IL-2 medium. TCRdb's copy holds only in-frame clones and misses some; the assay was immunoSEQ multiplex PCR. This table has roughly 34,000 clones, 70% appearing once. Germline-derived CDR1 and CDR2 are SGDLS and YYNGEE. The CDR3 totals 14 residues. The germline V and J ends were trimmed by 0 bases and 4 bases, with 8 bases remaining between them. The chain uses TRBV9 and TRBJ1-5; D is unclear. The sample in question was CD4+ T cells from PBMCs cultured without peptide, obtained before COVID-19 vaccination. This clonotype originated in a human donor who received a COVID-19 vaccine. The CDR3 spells CASSVGTVNQPQHF. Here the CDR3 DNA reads TGTGCCAGCAGCGTAGGTACGGTGAATCAGCCCCAGCATTTT.